This is a list of T cell receptor beta chains from one sample in a study of memory CD8 T cells in hepatitis C reinfection. Some clones are missing from TCRdb's copy, which holds only in-frame ones; the method was immunoSEQ multiplex PCR. The sample carries just over 45,000 clones, 80% to 90% recorded once. Sequencing was done on a sample of naive CD8+ T cells sorted from blood. The receptors were sampled from a man younger than 35 with hepatitis C virus infection. The conserved cysteine and the conserved F or W are not part of the CDR3 here.

v_call,j_call,cdr3_aa
TRBV10-3,TRBJ2-7,AISESGTSGSYEQY
TRBV2,TRBJ2-1,ASSDLSGSSYEQF
TRBV6-1,TRBJ2-6,ATDTGTGANVLT
TRBV5-1,TRBJ1-2,ASSWTGQGYT
TRBV4-3,TRBJ2-1,ASSQALTGGLDEQF
TRBV9,TRBJ1-2,ASSPRGATNYGYT
TRBV7-3,TRBJ1-5,ASSLMGGVNQPQH
TRBV7-3,TRBJ2-3,ASSLNGVADTQY
TRBV28,TRBJ2-2,ASSRQASNTGELF
TRBV18,TRBJ1-1,ASSPPGTANTEAF
TRBV5-5,TRBJ1-4,ASSPFPYEKLF
TRBV7-6,TRBJ1-1,ASSFRVNTEAF
TRBV27,TRBJ2-1,ASRLTSGRPPSSYNEQF
TRBV7-9,TRBJ2-3,ASSPDRGPTDTQY
TRBV11-2,TRBJ1-4,ASSLVQGATNEKLF
TRBV6-1,TRBJ2-7,ASSDFRDTVYEQY
TRBV2,TRBJ2-3,ASSTSGTGGGNTDTQY
TRBV11-2,TRBJ1-1,ASSLNLGGERVAF
TRBV28,TRBJ1-2,ASSPLDSLLMINYGYT
TRBV28,TRBJ1-1,ASSLWGAEAF
TRBV4-1,TRBJ1-3,ASSQDLSYSGNTIY